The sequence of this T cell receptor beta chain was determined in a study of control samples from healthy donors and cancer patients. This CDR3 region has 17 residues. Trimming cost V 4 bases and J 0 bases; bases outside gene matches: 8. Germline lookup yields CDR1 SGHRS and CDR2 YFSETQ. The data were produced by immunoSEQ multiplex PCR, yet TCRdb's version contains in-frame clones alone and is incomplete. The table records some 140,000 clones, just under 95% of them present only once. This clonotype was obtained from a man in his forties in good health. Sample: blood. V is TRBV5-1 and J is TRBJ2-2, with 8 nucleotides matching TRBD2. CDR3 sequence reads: CASSDRAGGANTGELFF. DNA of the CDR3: TGCGCCAGCAGCGACCGGGCGGGGGGCGCGAACACCGGGGAGCTGTTTTTT.